Shown below are 27 T cell receptor beta chains from a single sample sequenced in a study of blood T cell repertoires in COVID-19. TCRdb keeps only in-frame clones here, not all; method: immunoSEQ multiplex PCR. The sample has fewer than 90,000 clones, over 60% seen once. Source material: peripheral blood. The receptors shown here come from a man aged 55 to 69 with COVID-19, enrolled during active disease.

The chain links TRBV7-9 to TRBJ1-2, with TRBD1 identical over 9 bases. The CDR3 totals 16 residues. Germline trimming cut 5 bases from V and 7 bases from J; bases unmatched to any gene: 14. The germline V gene has CDR1 SEHNR and CDR2 FQNEAQ (reference sequence). The CDR3 DNA reads TGTGCCAGCAGCGTCGGACAGGGGCAATCTCGTGGTGGCTACACCTTC. It encodes CASSVGQGQSRGGYTF.

This sequence joins TRBV3-1 (or the pseudogene TRBV3-2) and TRBJ2-5; 12 bases agree with TRBD1. Germline CDR1 reads LGHDT; CDR2 reads YNNKEL (reference sequence). J gave up 5 bases and V 4 bases, and 5 bases lay outside the gene matches. The CDR3 contains 15 residues. CDR3 amino acids: CASSPVGTGGETQYF. In DNA, the CDR3 is TGTGCCAGCAGCCCTGTCGGGACAGGGGGCGAGACCCAGTACTTC.

V is TRBV6-5 and J is TRBJ2-7, with TRBD1 matching over 8 bases. V lost 7 bases, J lost 2 bases, and 7 bases stayed unmatched. The CDR3 is 14 residues long. Germline V gene sequence: CDR1 MNHEY, CDR2 SVGAGI. The CDR3: CASNPGTGAYEQYF. Here the CDR3 DNA reads TGTGCCAGCAACCCCGGGACAGGAGCCTACGAGCAGTACTTC.

The chain joins TRBV24-1 to TRBJ1-4, with D possibly TRBD1 on 5 matching bases. The V gene lost 4 bases and the J gene lost 8 bases, with 16 bases spanning the gap. The CDR3 loop spans 15 amino acids. The germline gives CDR1 KGHDR, CDR2 SFDVKD. The CDR3 sequence: CATSDPGGVEEKLFF. The CDR3 nucleotides are TGTGCCACCAGTGACCCTGGGGGGGTGGAGGAAAAACTGTTTTTT.

The V call is TRBV29-1, the J call TRBJ1-2, with TRBD1 identical over 7 bases. CDR3 length: 12 amino acids. V was pared by 2 bases and J by 7 bases, with 4 bases of the junction left unmatched. The germline V gene encodes CDR1 SQVTM and CDR2 ANQGSEA. The CDR3 loop is CSVETPGGGYTF. The DNA of the CDR3 is TGCAGCGTTGAAACCCCAGGGGGTGGCTACACCTTC.

The rearrangement joins TRBV4-2 to TRBJ2-1; 7 positions agree with TRBD1. The junction had 7 bases not matched to a gene; V was cut back by 1 base and J by 7 bases. CDR3 size: 15 residues. CDR1 is LGHNA, CDR2 YNFKEQ, per germline. CDR3 loop: CASSQGGTVINEQFF. The CDR3 DNA reads TGTGCCAGCAGCCAAGGTGGGACAGTTATTAATGAGCAGTTCTTC.

V and J are TRBV11-3 and TRBJ2-1; D possibly corresponds to TRBD2 (5 bases). V was pared by 5 bases and J by 8 bases, with 10 bases between. The germline gives CDR1 SGHNT, CDR2 YENEEA. The CDR3 length is 12 residues. The CDR3 protein is CASSTSSYEQFF. The CDR3, as DNA: TGTGCCAGCAGCACCTCTAGCTATGAGCAGTTCTTC.

This chain connects TRBV25-1 to TRBJ1-1, with 7 positions matching TRBD1. Looked up from germline, CDR1 is MGHDK and CDR2 is SYGVNS. V shed 7 bases, J shed 1 base, and the junction held 9 bases outside the gene matches. CDR3 length: 15 amino acids. The CDR3 sequence: CASKSGGRQNTEAFF. CDR3 DNA sequence: TGTGCCAGCAAATCAGGGGGACGGCAGAACACTGAAGCTTTCTTT.

CDR3 DNA: TGCGCCAGCAGTGGACAGGGCGGTGAGACCCAGTACTTC. It specifies CASSGQGGETQYF. The chain joins TRBV10-2 to TRBJ2-5, with TRBD1 matching 7 bases. With V trimmed by 4 bases and J by 5 bases, 4 bases remained unmatched. The CDR3 is made up of 13 amino acids. CDR1 is WSHSY and CDR2 is SAAADI in the germline V gene.

The rearrangement links TRBV2 to TRBJ1-5; D is perhaps TRBD1 (5 bases). The V end was cut by 4 bases, the J end by 4 bases, with 17 bases between. The CDR3 has 16 residues. Per germline, CDR1 SNHLY and CDR2 FYNNEI. The CDR3 DNA sequence: TGTGCCAGCAGTGGGGTAGGGGATACATTTAATCAGCCCCAGCATTTT. Its protein product is CASSGVGDTFNQPQHF.

V and J are TRBV15 and TRBJ1-5; possible D gene TRBD1, 6 bases. This CDR3 is 16 amino acids long. V lost 3 bases and J lost 5, with 17 bases in between. CDR1 LNHNV and CDR2 YYDKDF come from the germline V gene (reference sequence). The CDR3 nucleotides read TGTGCCACCAGCAGGGATACGGGGGGGCTCTATCAGCCCCAGCATTTT. It encodes CATSRDTGGLYQPQHF.

This clone has only a few counts. The rearrangement joins TRBV3-1 (or the pseudogene TRBV3-2) to TRBJ1-6; the match to TRBD1 covers 7 bases. The V segment lost 7 bases and the J segment 5 bases; nucleotides outside the gene matches: 5. This CDR3 is built from 14 residues. Germline loops: CDR1 LGHDT, CDR2 YNNKEL (reference sequence). CDR3 sequence: CASTRQGNNSPLHF. As DNA, the CDR3 is TGTGCCAGCACCCGACAGGGCAATAATTCACCCCTCCACTTT.

The sample holds a few counts of this clone. DNA of the CDR3: TGTGCCTGGAGCGGGGGGAGGACAGATCAGCCCCAGCATTTT. This codes for CAWSGGRTDQPQHF. The chain recombines TRBV30 with TRBJ1-5, with TRBD1 as a possible D gene (6 bases). Between the trimmed V and J ends, which lost 3 bases and 5 bases, there was a span of 14 bases. Germline V CDR1 and CDR2: GTSNPN, SVGIG (reference sequence). The CDR3 spans 14 residues.

The genes are TRBV7-6 and TRBJ1-1; D perhaps matches TRBD1 (5 bases). V shed 5 bases and J shed 0 bases, with 13 bases lying between them. In germline, CDR1 is SGHVS, CDR2 FNYEAQ. This CDR3 is 15 amino acids long. The chain's CDR3 is CASSPRIGVNTEAFF. The DNA for the CDR3 is TGTGCCAGCAGCCCTAGGATAGGGGTGAACACTGAAGCTTTCTTT.

V gene TRBV20-1 combines with J gene TRBJ1-2, with D possibly matching TRBD1 (5 bases). Trimming shortened V by 6 bases and J by 8 bases, and 13 bases separated the two germline ends. Per the germline V gene, CDR1 is DFQATT and CDR2 is SNEGSKA (reference sequence). The CDR3 spans 11 residues. Here the CDR3 DNA reads TGCAGTGCCGAAGACAGACGGGGCTACACCTTC. Its protein is CSAEDRRGYTF.

The chain recombines TRBV6-6 with TRBJ2-1; perhaps TRBD1 as D (6 bases). V lost 0 bases to trimming and J lost 5 bases, with 11 bases between them. Germline V CDR1 and CDR2: MNHNY, SVGAGI (reference sequence). The CDR3 spans 15 residues. CDR3 DNA sequence: TGTGCCAGCAGTTACTCCGGGGCAGGGGACAATGAGCAGTTCTTC. This translates into CASSYSGAGDNEQFF.

This clone was counted a single time. V gene TRBV19 combines with J gene TRBJ2-1; 9 bases agree with TRBD1. With V trimmed by 3 bases and J by 7 bases, 4 bases remained unmatched. The CDR3 sequence is 14 residues long. From germline, CDR1 is LNHDA and CDR2 SQIVND (reference sequence). The CDR3 loop reads CASSMGTGINEQFF. CDR3 in DNA: TGTGCCAGTAGTATGGGGACAGGGATTAATGAGCAGTTCTTC. Looking up the rest from reference TRBV19 and TRBJ2-1 gives the full variable domain: DGGITQSPKYLFRKEGQNVTLSCEQNLNHDAMYWYRQDPGQGLRLIYYSQIVNDFQKGDIAEGYSVSREKKESFPLTVTSAQKNPTAFYLCASSMGTGINEQFFGPGTRLTVL.

The chain combines TRBV6-1 with TRBJ1-1, with a possible D match to TRBD1 (5 bases). This CDR3 is built from 14 residues. CDR1 and CDR2 (germline): MNHNS, SASEGT. With 3 bases removed from V and 3 bases from J, the gap between germline ends came to 11 bases. CDR3 residues: CASSDRQTDTEAFF. CDR3 in DNA: TGTGCCAGCAGTGATCGACAGACGGACACTGAAGCTTTCTTT.

The rearrangement links TRBV11-2 to TRBJ1-1; D is unresolved. With 1 base removed from V and 4 bases from J, the gap between germline ends came to 7 bases. The germline CDR1 and CDR2 sequences are SGHAT and FQNNGV. The CDR3 sequence is 13 residues long. CDR3 sequence: CASSLVEGTEAFF. CDR3 DNA sequence: TGTGCCAGCAGCTTAGTCGAGGGCACTGAAGCTTTCTTT.

DNA of the CDR3: TGTGCCAGTCTCGCAGGGGATACGCAGTATTTT. It codes for CASLAGDTQYF. The V gene is TRBV2, the J gene TRBJ2-3; possible D gene TRBD1, 5 bases. This CDR3 spans 11 amino acids. V shed 9 bases and J shed 6 bases, with 10 bases lying between them. Germline V gene sequence: CDR1 SNHLY, CDR2 FYNNEI.

This clone was seen only a few times. In DNA form, the CDR3 reads TGTGCCAGCTCACTGAGGGACGGGGAGCTGTTTTTT. Protein product: CASSLRDGELFF. The chain combines TRBV18 with TRBJ2-2, with TRBD2 as a possible D gene (5 bases). The V gene's germline CDR1 is KGHSH and CDR2 LQKENI. V lost 4 bases, J lost 7 bases, and 7 bases lay in between. This CDR3 is built from 12 residues.

This clone was observed once. The rearrangement joins TRBV11-3 to TRBJ2-1; D not resolved. V shed 3 bases and J shed 8 bases, with 11 bases lying between them. CDR1 is SGHNT and CDR2 is YENEEA in the germline V gene. This CDR3 has 13 residues. The CDR3 is CASSLTDSDEQFF. The CDR3 nucleotides read TGTGCCAGCAGCTTGACCGACTCCGATGAGCAGTTCTTC.

This clone has only one observation. The V call is TRBV7-9, the J call TRBJ2-3; TRBD1 might be the D (5 bases). The CDR3 is made up of 14 amino acids. V lost 0 bases and J 1 base, leaving 5 bases between the germline ends. Germline loops: CDR1 SEHNR, CDR2 FQNEAQ (reference sequence). The CDR3 region has the DNA TGTGCCAGCAGCTTAGCGGGGCGCACAGATACGCAGTATTTT. Protein: CASSLAGRTDTQYF.

The chain uses TRBV2 and TRBJ2-7, with a possible D match to TRBD1 (6 bases). Germline values: CDR1 SNHLY, CDR2 FYNNEI. Trimming took 4 bases from V and 1 from J, leaving 8 bases between them. The CDR3 covers 13 residues. In DNA form, the CDR3 reads TGTGCCAGCAGTGGACAGGCGTCCTACGAGCAGTACTTC. Encoded protein: CASSGQASYEQYF. The variable domain in full, with the rest retrieved from reference TRBV2 and TRBJ2-7, is EPEVTQTPSHQVTQMGQEVILRCVPISNHLYFYWYRQILGQKVEFLVSFYNNEISEKSEIFDDQFSVERPDGSNFTLKIRSTKLEDSAMYFCASSGQASYEQYFGPGTRLTVT.

The gene calls are TRBV19 and TRBJ2-3, with D unresolved. This CDR3 has 14 amino acids. Germline V gives CDR1 LNHDA, CDR2 SQIVND (reference sequence). With 3 bases removed from V and 0 bases from J, the gap between germline ends came to 7 bases. The CDR3 sequence is CASSILQSTDTQYF. The CDR3 DNA reads as TGTGCCAGTAGTATTCTGCAGAGCACAGATACGCAGTATTTT.

DNA for the CDR3: TGTGCCAGCAGCCCGGGGGGCAGGTTGAACACTGAAGCTTTCTTT. Its translation: CASSPGGRLNTEAFF. This chain links TRBV11-3 with TRBJ1-1, with D tentatively TRBD1 (6 bases). The CDR3 is made up of 15 amino acids. CDR1 SGHNT and CDR2 YENEEA come from the germline V gene. With 5 bases removed from V and 0 bases from J, the gap between germline ends came to 13 bases.

This clone has a handful of counts. The J gene is TRBJ2-6, the V gene TRBV5-5; no clear D gene. Trimming pared 5 bases from V and 0 bases from J, leaving 9 bases between. The CDR3 runs to 15 residues. The germline V gene has CDR1 SGHKS and CDR2 YYEKEE (reference sequence). CDR3 loop: CASRPGRSGANVLTF. The CDR3 DNA follows: TGTGCCAGCAGACCAGGCCGCTCTGGGGCCAACGTCCTGACTTTC.